The 3 T cell receptor beta chains listed next were all sequenced from one sample in a study of blood T cell repertoires in COVID-19. Only in-frame clones appear in the TCRdb table, and some are missing; sequencing was by immunoSEQ multiplex PCR. The top ten hold about 3% of the sample, which has over 95,000 clones, around 84% seen once. Sequenced: peripheral blood. The origin of the receptors is a man in his forties with acute or convalescent COVID-19.

The genes are TRBV30 and TRBJ2-7; 7 positions agree with TRBD2. CDR1 GTSNPN and CDR2 SVGIG come from the germline V gene (reference sequence). CDR3 length: 14 residues. V was pared by 3 bases and J by 2 bases, with 7 bases of the junction left unmatched. In DNA, the CDR3 is TGTGCCTGGAGCCCGCCAGGACTAGCCTACGAGCAGTACTTC. Its protein product is CAWSPPGLAYEQYF.

The V call is TRBV5-4, the J call TRBJ2-1, with TRBD2 identical over 11 bases. Germline lookup yields CDR1 SGHNT and CDR2 YYREEE (reference sequence). There are 15 residues in the CDR3. The junction had 11 bases not matched to a gene; V was cut back by 6 bases and J by 9 bases. CDR3 amino acids: CASTDSGGALTEQFF. The CDR3 DNA is TGTGCCAGCACTGATAGCGGGGGGGCGCTAACTGAGCAGTTCTTC.

The rearrangement links TRBV13 to TRBJ2-2; 8 bases fit TRBD2. With 5 bases clipped from V and 2 bases from J, the junction kept 7 bases outside the gene matches. This CDR3 contains 16 residues. Germline V gives CDR1 PRHDT, CDR2 FYEKMQ (reference sequence). The CDR3 region is CASSRGGGTNTGELFF. The CDR3, as DNA: TGTGCCAGCAGCAGGGGCGGGGGGACCAACACCGGGGAGCTGTTTTTT.